The present TCR beta chain was sequenced within a study of T cell responses to AZD1222 COVID-19 vaccine. TCRdb keeps only in-frame clones here, not all; method: immunoSEQ multiplex PCR. The table has 150,000 to 200,000 clones, approximately 90% seen once; the top ten hold about 2.5%. CDR3 length equals 13 residues. The V gene lost 0 bases and the J gene lost 12 bases, with 12 bases spanning the gap. Germline CDR1 reads LNHDA; CDR2 reads SQIVND (reference sequence). The chain is built from TRBV19 and TRBJ2-1; D is unresolved. The receptor's source is an adult in good health. The input for sequencing was peripheral blood, taken on day 0 of AZD1222 vaccination. The CDR3 here is CASSIDPRFRQFF. The CDR3 nucleotides are TGTGCCAGTAGTATAGATCCCAGGTTCCGGCAGTTCTTC. The variable domain in full, completed from reference TRBV19 and TRBJ2-1, reads DGGITQSPKYLFRKEGQNVTLSCEQNLNHDAMYWYRQDPGQGLRLIYYSQIVNDFQKGDIAEGYSVSREKKESFPLTVTSAQKNPTAFYLCASSIDPRFRQFFGPGTRLTVL.